The entry below gives a single T cell receptor (beta chain) sequence along with its context. Its antigen is not known. These data come from a study of T cells in localized non-small cell lung cancer. TCRdb's copy holds only in-frame clones and misses some; the assay was immunoSEQ multiplex PCR. The table lists some 30,000 clones, around 90% of them singletons. This CDR3 has 14 residues. Germline V CDR1 and CDR2: SGHTA, FQGNSA. Trimming removed 0 bases from V and 6 bases from J, with 10 bases in between. Study-level findings and limits: The study found T cell clonality highest in uninvolved adjacent lung, above tumor.

The clonotype comes from a man aged 40-75 years with stage II lung adenocarcinoma. V is TRBV7-2 and J is TRBJ2-3, with D hard to call. Specimen: PBMCs, collected before any cancer treatment. In DNA form, the CDR3 reads TGTGCCAGCAGCTTAGCCTCCCCGATCGATACGCAGTATTTT. Encoded protein: CASSLASPIDTQYF.